This T cell receptor beta chain was captured by sequencing in a study of metastatic and nonmetastatic thyroid tumors. CDR1 is LNHDA, CDR2 SQIVND, per germline (reference sequence). V shed 9 bases and J shed 5 bases, with 13 bases lying between them. This CDR3 spans 12 amino acids. This clone was counted at least ten times. TCRdb reprocessed the PCR reads via MiXCR. The table shows roughly 75,000 clones, with approximately 12% occurring only once. Thyroid surgery had not been preceded by any treatment in any patient. J is TRBJ2-5 and V is TRBV19, with D tentatively TRBD2 (5 bases). The receptor was derived from a female donor with papillary thyroid cancer or a benign thyroid nodule (not recorded which). Some clones in this sample may be carry-over from other donors' samples. The specimen sequenced was tumor tissue. Here the CDR3 reads CASAGFQETQYF. The CDR3 DNA is TGTGCCAGCGCGGGCTTCCAGGAGACCCAGTACTTC.